The sequence of this T cell receptor beta chain was determined in a study of memory CD4+ T cells and cytomegalovirus serostatus. The sort gate was single viable CD3+CD4+CD8-CD45RO+ cells for memory CD4+ T cells. Germline CDR1 reads LNHDA; CDR2 reads SQIVND (reference sequence). This CDR3 is 14 amino acids long. V shed 3 bases, J shed 4 bases, and the junction held 5 bases outside the gene matches. Using immunoSEQ multiplex PCR, the repertoire was profiled, and TCRdb retains in-frame clones only, with some absent. The sample gives over 45,000 clones, 82% of which show up once; around 0.38% is in the top ten.

The chain links TRBV19 to TRBJ1-1, with 7 bases that match TRBD1. The specimen sequenced was memory CD4+ T cells from blood. This clonotype was obtained from an adult in good health and CMV-seronegative. Here the CDR3 DNA reads TGTGCCAGTAGTATTACAGGGGCGGGCACTGAAGCTTTCTTT. The encoded protein is CASSITGAGTEAFF.